The 14 T cell receptor beta chains reported below all come from one sample, sequenced in a study of blood T cell repertoires in COVID-19. Profiled with immunoSEQ multiplex PCR; TCRdb holds only in-frame clones, not every one. The sample comprises around 140,000 clones, under 90% of which are singletons, and roughly 8% rests with the top ten. Sequencing input: peripheral blood. All receptors derive from a human donor in a cohort sampled during active COVID-19.

In this sample, this clone turned up once. The chain joins TRBV24-1 to TRBJ1-1, with D uncertain. The ends were cut back, 2 bases at V and 0 bases at J, with 6 bases in the middle. The CDR3 sequence is 14 residues long. Germline CDR1 and CDR2: KGHDR and SFDVKD. DNA of the CDR3: TGTGCCACCAGTGATTCAGGTCTGAACACTGAAGCTTTCTTT. It yields the protein CATSDSGLNTEAFF.

This clone has just one count. The V call is TRBV7-6, the J call TRBJ1-1; 8 nucleotides agree with TRBD1. Looked up from germline, CDR1 is SGHVS and CDR2 is FNYEAQ. The CDR3 contains 18 residues. Unmatched junction bases numbered 13, after V lost 2 bases and J lost 2 bases. This chain's CDR3 is CASSLIPPQGALNTEAFF. Here the CDR3 DNA reads TGTGCCAGCAGCTTAATTCCCCCCCAGGGGGCCCTCAACACTGAAGCTTTCTTT.

The chain has TRBV7-2 and TRBJ2-2; 8 bases align to TRBD1. V lost 5 bases, J lost 0 bases, and 11 bases stayed unmatched. Germline V gene lookup returns CDR1 SGHTA and CDR2 FQGNSA. CDR3 size: 18 residues. The DNA of the CDR3 is TGTGCCAGCAGCCTTAGGGGACAGGCCTCCCCGAACACCGGGGAGCTGTTTTTT. Translation: CASSLRGQASPNTGELFF.

The chain joins TRBV5-1 to TRBJ2-1, with D possibly being TRBD2 (6 bases). From germline, CDR1 is SGHRS and CDR2 YFSETQ. The CDR3 loop spans 15 amino acids. V was trimmed by 0 bases and J by 3 bases, leaving 10 bases between them. Here the CDR3 DNA reads TGCGCCAGCAGCTTGGCGGGGGATGGCTACAATGAGCAGTTCTTC. Translation gives CASSLAGDGYNEQFF.

The V gene is TRBV14, the J gene TRBJ1-6; 7 positions agree with TRBD1. The V segment lost 1 base and the J segment 10 bases; nucleotides outside the gene matches: 13. The length of the CDR3 is 17 residues. Germline-derived CDR1 and CDR2 are SGHDN and FVKESK. CDR3 protein: CASSQGGAGTVISPLHF. Here the CDR3 DNA reads TGTGCCAGCAGCCAAGGCGGTGCCGGGACAGTGATCTCACCCCTCCACTTT.

The V gene is TRBV18, the J gene TRBJ2-7; D possibly corresponds to TRBD2 (5 bases). From germline, CDR1 is KGHSH and CDR2 LQKENI. V lost 0 bases, J lost 0 bases, and 9 bases lay in between. CDR3 size: 15 residues. The CDR3 sequence: CASSPPVGSSYEQYF. DNA of the CDR3: TGTGCCAGCTCACCACCGGTAGGGAGCTCCTACGAGCAGTACTTC.

The V gene is TRBV28, the J gene TRBJ1-4, with 8 positions matching TRBD1. The CDR3 extends over 15 amino acids. CDR1 is MDHEN, CDR2 SYDVKM, per germline. The V and J ends lost 3 bases and 4 bases, in that order; junction bases with no gene match: 4. This chain's CDR3 is CASSLLRGRNEKLFF. The CDR3, as DNA: TGTGCCAGCAGTTTGCTCAGGGGGCGTAATGAAAAACTGTTTTTT.

The chain uses TRBV5-1 and TRBJ2-5, with 11 bases aligning to TRBD2. Losses at the gene ends were 3 bases for V and 5 bases for J; bases not matched to a gene: 6. This CDR3 comprises 15 residues. Germline values: CDR1 SGHRS, CDR2 YFSETQ. CDR3 sequence: CASSYLAGGGETQYF. The CDR3 coding sequence is TGCGCCAGCAGCTACCTAGCGGGAGGTGGGGAGACCCAGTACTTC.

The chain employs TRBV28 and TRBJ1-2; tentative D call: TRBD1 (6 bases). The CDR3 length is 13 residues. Germline CDR1 is MDHEN and CDR2 is SYDVKM. Trimming cost V 6 bases and J 5 bases, with 13 bases left between them. The CDR3 DNA reads as TGTGCCAGCAGGAGGGTGGGGACATATGGCTACACCTTC. Encoded protein: CASRRVGTYGYTF.

The CDR3 loop is CASSERILGRGENTGELFF. For the CDR3, the DNA is TGTGCCAGCAGCGAACGAATTCTTGGGAGGGGAGAGAACACCGGGGAGCTGTTTTTT. The chain links TRBV28 to TRBJ2-2; 7 bases are a match to TRBD2. The V gene's germline CDR1 is MDHEN and CDR2 SYDVKM. Trimming took 6 bases from V and 1 from J; bases not matched to a gene: 17. The CDR3 has 19 amino acids.

V and J are TRBV28 and TRBJ2-7; D is perhaps TRBD1 (6 bases). Deletions cut 6 bases from V and 4 bases from J, with 13 bases between. Germline CDR1 reads MDHEN; CDR2 reads SYDVKM. CDR3 length: 13 residues. CDR3 DNA sequence: TGTGCCAGCAGCGAAGGGACAACTTACGAGCAGTACTTC. This encodes CASSEGTTYEQYF. Together with reference TRBV28 and TRBJ2-7, the CDR3 gives the full variable domain: DVKVTQSSRYLVKRTGEKVFLECVQDMDHENMFWYRQDPGLGLRLIYFSYDVKMKEKGDIPEGYSVSREKKERFSLILESASTNQTSMYLCASSEGTTYEQYFGPGTRLTVT.

The rearrangement joins TRBV7-2 to TRBJ1-5; D is uncertain. The germline gives CDR1 SGHTA, CDR2 FQGNSA. V lost 0 bases and J lost 7, with 10 bases in between. The length of the CDR3 is 14 residues. The CDR3 reads CASSLALSPQPQHF. CDR3 sequence (DNA): TGTGCCAGCAGCTTAGCGCTGAGTCCCCAGCCCCAGCATTTT.

The chain has TRBV28 and TRBJ2-1; tentative D call: TRBD1 (5 bases). V lost 10 bases, J lost 5 bases, and 18 bases lay in between. Germline CDR1 MDHEN, CDR2 SYDVKM. The CDR3 contains 14 residues. The CDR3 sequence is CAIRPLTENNEQFF. CDR3 DNA sequence: TGTGCCATCCGACCCCTGACAGAAAACAATGAGCAGTTCTTC.

CDR3 protein: CATSRPGQSGANVLTF. The CDR3 DNA reads TGTGCCACCAGCCGACCCGGACAGTCTGGGGCCAACGTCCTGACTTTC. The rearrangement links TRBV15 to TRBJ2-6; a weak D match, TRBD1 (6 bases). V was pared by 5 bases and J by 1 base, with 12 bases between. From germline, CDR1 is LNHNV and CDR2 YYDKDF (reference sequence). The CDR3 spans 16 residues.